The 5 T cell receptor beta chains presented below share a single source sample, sequenced in a study of blood T cell repertoires in COVID-19. Assay used: immunoSEQ multiplex PCR; TCRdb lists only in-frame clones, some missing. Of over 200,000 clones in the sample, 80% to 85% were seen once. Sequenced: peripheral blood. These receptor sequences come from a middle-aged man with acute or convalescent COVID-19.

The chain joins TRBV3-1 (or the pseudogene TRBV3-2) to TRBJ1-4; 8 positions agree with TRBD1. The trim removed 3 bases at V and 8 bases at J, leaving 5 bases unmatched. The CDR3 runs 14 residues. The germline CDR1 and CDR2 sequences are LGHDT and YNNKEL (reference sequence). The CDR3 is CASSHGQGEEKLFF. Here the CDR3 DNA reads TGTGCCAGCAGCCACGGACAGGGCGAGGAAAAACTGTTTTTT.

The chain couples TRBV18 to TRBJ2-4; D gene uncertain. Germline values: CDR1 KGHSH, CDR2 LQKENI. The CDR3 spans 16 residues. V dropped 3 bases and J dropped 0 bases, with 12 bases sitting between them. Here the CDR3 reads CASSPEKILAKNIQYF. CDR3 coding DNA: TGTGCCAGCTCACCGGAGAAAATTCTAGCCAAAAACATTCAGTACTTC.

J is TRBJ1-6 and V is TRBV30, with D possibly TRBD1 on 5 matching bases. The CDR3 extends over 14 amino acids. Germline V lookup: CDR1 GTSNPN, CDR2 SVGIG (reference sequence). Trimming stripped 5 bases from V and 9 bases from J, with 17 bases between. The CDR3 region has the DNA TGTGCCTGGGGCCCTGGGACTGAGGCTTCACCCCTCCACTTT. Encoded protein: CAWGPGTEASPLHF. Full variable domain (missing parts from reference TRBV30 and TRBJ1-6): SQTIHQWPATLVQPVGSPLSLECTVEGTSNPNLYWYRQAAGRGLQLLFYSVGIGQISSEVPQNLSASRPQDRQFILSSKKLLLSDSGFYLCAWGPGTEASPLHFGNGTRLTVT.

In this sample, this clone turned up a few times. V gene TRBV7-8 combines with J gene TRBJ2-2; 8 bases map to TRBD2. The germline V gene has CDR1 SGHVS and CDR2 FQNEAQ. The junction had 6 bases not matched to a gene; V was cut back by 4 bases and J by 5 bases. The CDR3 totals 15 residues. The CDR3 nucleotides read TGTGCCAGCAGCTCACGCGGGGGGCAGACCGGGGAGCTGTTTTTT. It is translated as CASSSRGGQTGELFF.

J is TRBJ2-7 and V is TRBV7-3, with a tentative D call TRBD1 (5 bases). Trimming took off 2 bases at V and 3 bases at J, with 8 bases between the two ends. The CDR3 runs to 13 residues. Germline V gives CDR1 SGHTA, CDR2 FQGTGA. CDR3 sequence: CASSLQDNYEQYF. CDR3 nucleotide sequence: TGTGCCAGCAGCTTACAGGACAACTACGAGCAGTACTTC.